This T cell receptor beta chain was sequenced in a study of shared clonotypes between healthy human individuals. Study-level points and caveats: On the whole, naive subsets had larger estimated richness than memory subsets had.

With respect to this clone: Its antigen is currently unknown.

Libraries were prepared by immunoSEQ multiplex PCR; TCRdb keeps only in-frame clonotypes and omits some of them. The table has a few million clones, about 92% seen once. CDR3 length: 17 amino acids. The germline CDR1 and CDR2 sequences are MGHRA and YSYEKL. J gave up 4 bases and V 1 base, and 7 bases lay outside the gene matches. The TCR comes from a man aged 18 to 29 in good health. Sequencing was carried out using naive CD4+ T cells sorted from blood. As for subset: CD45RA+ positively selected. This chain uses TRBV4-1 with TRBJ2-1; 10 bases are a match to TRBD2. CDR3 protein: CASSQANGLAVYNEQFF. CDR3 DNA sequence: TGCGCCAGCAGCCAAGCTAACGGACTAGCGGTTTACAATGAGCAGTTCTTC.